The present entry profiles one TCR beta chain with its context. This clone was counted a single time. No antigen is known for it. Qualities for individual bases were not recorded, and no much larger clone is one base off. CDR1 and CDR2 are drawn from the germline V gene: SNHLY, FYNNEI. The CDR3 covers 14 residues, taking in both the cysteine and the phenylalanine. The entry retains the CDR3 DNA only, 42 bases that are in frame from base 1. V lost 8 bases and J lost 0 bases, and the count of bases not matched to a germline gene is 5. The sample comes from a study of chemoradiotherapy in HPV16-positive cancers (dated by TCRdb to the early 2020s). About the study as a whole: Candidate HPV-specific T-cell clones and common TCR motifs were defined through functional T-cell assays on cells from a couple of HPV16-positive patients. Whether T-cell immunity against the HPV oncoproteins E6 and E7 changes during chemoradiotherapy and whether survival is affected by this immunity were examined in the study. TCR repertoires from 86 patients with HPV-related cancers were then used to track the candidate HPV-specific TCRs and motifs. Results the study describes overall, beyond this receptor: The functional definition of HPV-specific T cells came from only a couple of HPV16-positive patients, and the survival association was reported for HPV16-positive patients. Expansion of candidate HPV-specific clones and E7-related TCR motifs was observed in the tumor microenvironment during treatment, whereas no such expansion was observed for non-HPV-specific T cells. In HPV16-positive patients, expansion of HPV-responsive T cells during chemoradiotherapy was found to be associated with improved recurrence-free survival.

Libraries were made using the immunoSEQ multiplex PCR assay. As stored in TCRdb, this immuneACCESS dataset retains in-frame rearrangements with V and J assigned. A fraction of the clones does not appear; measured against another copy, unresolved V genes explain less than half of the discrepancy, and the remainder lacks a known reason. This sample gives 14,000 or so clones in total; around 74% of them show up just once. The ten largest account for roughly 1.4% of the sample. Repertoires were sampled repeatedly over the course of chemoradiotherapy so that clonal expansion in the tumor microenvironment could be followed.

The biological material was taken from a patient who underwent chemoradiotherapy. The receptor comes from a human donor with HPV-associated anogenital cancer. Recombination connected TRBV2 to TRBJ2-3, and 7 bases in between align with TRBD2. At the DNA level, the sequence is TGTGCCAGCCGCCGGCGGGGGAGCACAGATACGCAGTATTTT. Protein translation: CASRRRGSTDTQYF. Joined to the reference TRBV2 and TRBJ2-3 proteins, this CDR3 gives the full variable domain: EPEVTQTPSHQVTQMGQEVILRCVPISNHLYFYWYRQILGQKVEFLVSFYNNEISEKSEIFDDQFSVERPDGSNFTLKIRSTKLEDSAMYFCASRRRGSTDTQYFGPGTRLTVL.